The clone carrying this T cell receptor (beta chain) has just one count. The data were taken from a study of control samples from healthy donors and cancer patients. Between the trimmed V and J ends, which lost 4 bases and 7 bases, there was a span of 14 bases. The CDR3 spans 14 residues. Germline CDR1 is SGHAT and CDR2 is FQNNGV. This table comes from immunoSEQ multiplex PCR, and its TCRdb copy is limited to in-frame clones, with some not included. There are about 150,000 clones in the sample; approximately 93% occur only once, and approximately 2.5% lies in the top ten. V usage is TRBV11-2 and J usage is TRBJ1-5; D possibly corresponds to TRBD1 (5 bases). This TCR was sampled from a man aged 50-59 years in good health. The sample comprised blood. CDR3 protein: CASSSRDGGQPQHF. In DNA form, the CDR3 reads TGTGCCAGCAGCTCCCGGGACGGAGGGCAGCCCCAGCATTTT.